The rows below give T cell receptor beta chains drawn from one sample of a study of blood T cells in healthy people across ages. TCRdb processed the 5' RACE reads anew with MiXCR; each CDR3 protein has one entry. Of about 720,000 distinct CDR3 sequences in the sample, roughly 20% are singletons; the top ten hold approximately 20%. Sequencing was done on a sample of blood. The receptors originated from a man in his sixties or seventies in good health. Each CDR3 is given with its conserved first and last residue. The D gene is left open where the match is weak. Clone size is stated in some rows and not others, as once, few, many or a class when expanded.

D gene	V gene	clone size	J gene	CDR3 length	CDR3 protein	CDR3 DNA
NA	TRBV29-1	few	TRBJ1-4	13	CSVEVPANEKLFF	TGCAGCGTTGAGGTACCGGCTAATGAAAAACTGTTTTTT
NA	TRBV30	NA	TRBJ1-2	14	CAWSQGPLNYGYTF	TGTGCCTGGAGTCAGGGGCCCTTGAACTATGGCTACACCTTC
NA	TRBV7-2	few	TRBJ2-1	15	CASSFSSGAYNEQFF	TGTGCCAGCAGCTTTTCAAGCGGCGCCTACAATGAGCAGTTCTTC
NA	TRBV5-1	few	TRBJ2-2	13	CASSEPNTGELFF	TGTGCCAGCAGTGAACCGAACACCGGGGAGCTGTTTTTT
NA	TRBV12-3/TRBV12-4	NA	TRBJ2-1	13	CASTVRLRYEQFF	TGTGCCAGCACCGTACGGCTTAGGTATGAGCAGTTCTTC
TRBD1	TRBV6-1	NA	TRBJ1-2	14	CASSESGQYYGYTF	TGTGCCAGCAGTGAATCGGGACAGTACTATGGCTACACCTTC
TRBD2	TRBV20-1	NA	TRBJ2-3	14	CSASGGAGTDTQYF	TGCAGTGCTAGCGGGGGGGCGGGCACAGATACGCAGTACTTT
NA	TRBV6-6	few	TRBJ1-1	13	CASSPLVSTEAFF	TGTGCCAGCAGTCCCCTGGTGAGCACTGAAGCTTTCTTT
NA	TRBV12-3/TRBV12-4	NA	TRBJ1-2	14	CANSLAAGRPGYTF	TGTGCCAACAGTTTAGCGGCAGGGCGGCCTGGCTACACCTTC
NA	TRBV6-6	few	TRBJ1-3	14	CASSIGQGGNTIYF	TGTGCCAGCAGTATCGGGCAGGGTGGAAACACCATATATTTT
NA	TRBV10-3	few	TRBJ1-6	15	CAISEKETGYSPLHF	TGTGCCATCAGTGAAAAGGAGACAGGCTATTCACCCCTCCACTTT
NA	TRBV5-1	few	TRBJ2-1	15	CASSLVSGENNEQFF	TGCGCCAGCAGCTTGGTCTCAGGGGAGAACAATGAGCAGTTCTTC
TRBD1	TRBV29-1	few	TRBJ1-2	18	CSVEEMGAGTGGKWGYTF	TGCAGCGTTGAAGAAATGGGAGCCGGGACAGGGGGCAAGTGGGGCTACACCTTC
TRBD1	TRBV5-1	NA	TRBJ1-1	16	CASSRTGTALRTEAFF	TGCGCCAGCAGCCGTACCGGGACAGCTCTGAGAACTGAAGCTTTCTTT
TRBD1	TRBV5-1	few	TRBJ1-3	14	CASAWGQEENTIYF	TGCGCCAGCGCATGGGGACAGGAGGAAAACACCATATATTTT
NA	TRBV30	NA	TRBJ2-4	12	CAWSPGVDIQYF	TGTGCCTGGAGTCCGGGGGTGGACATTCAGTACTTC
TRBD2	TRBV20-1	NA	TRBJ2-3	15	CSATNLAGVGDTQYF	TGCAGTGCGACAAACCTAGCGGGGGTGGGAGATACGCAGTATTTT
NA	TRBV12-3/TRBV12-4	few	TRBJ1-2	11	CASSRTESYTF	TGTGCCAGCAGTCGGACAGAAAGCTACACCTTC
NA	TRBV12-3/TRBV12-4	few	TRBJ2-1	14	CASSFRGRGDEQFF	TGTGCCAGCAGTTTCCGGGGAAGGGGGGATGAGCAGTTCTTC
NA	TRBV29-1	NA	TRBJ2-7	12	CSVEDGDVGQYF	TGCAGCGTTGAAGACGGGGACGTCGGTCAGTACTTC
NA	TRBV29-1	few	TRBJ2-3	11	CSVELLDTQYF	TGCAGCGTTGAGTTGCTGGATACGCAGTATTTT
NA	TRBV6-2/TRBV6-3	NA	TRBJ1-5	15	CASSRGLISNQPQHF	TGTGCCAGCAGCCGAGGACTGATTAGCAATCAGCCCCAGCATTTT
TRBD1	TRBV20-1	NA	TRBJ1-4	15	CSAAPPGTGAEKLFF	TGCAGTGCTGCTCCACCCGGGACAGGGGCTGAAAAACTGTTTTTT
TRBD1	TRBV10-3	few	TRBJ1-5	14	CAISVQGAGQPQHF	TGTGCCATCAGTGTCCAGGGGGCCGGTCAGCCCCAGCATTTT
TRBD1	TRBV11-2	NA	TRBJ2-1	15	CASSPGTGINNEQFF	TGTGCCAGCAGCCCCGGGACAGGAATTAACAATGAGCAGTTCTTC
NA	TRBV7-2	few	TRBJ1-5	12	CASSFPPAPQHF	TGTGCCAGCAGCTTCCCGCCGGCCCCCCAGCATTTT
NA	TRBV28	few	TRBJ1-2	13	CASRTQVDYGYTF	TGTGCCAGCAGGACACAGGTTGACTATGGCTACACCTTC
NA	TRBV7-6	NA	TRBJ2-7	13	CASSSQENYEQYF	TGTGCCAGCAGCTCTCAGGAAAACTACGAGCAGTACTTC
TRBD2	TRBV20-1	once	TRBJ2-3	19	CSARVRGRLVLPNTDTQYF	TGCAGTGCTAGAGTACGCGGGAGGCTAGTCCTACCCAACACAGATACGCAGTATTTT
NA	TRBV29-1	many	TRBJ2-5	13	CSVEDPLLKTQYF	TGCAGCGTTGAAGATCCGCTTTTGAAGACCCAGTACTTC
TRBD2	TRBV9	NA	TRBJ2-3	15	CASSPGGRDTDTQYF	TGTGCCAGCAGCCCGGGAGGGCGGGACACAGATACGCAGTATTTT
TRBD2	TRBV3-1	few	TRBJ2-1	19	CASSQVGLAGGLSYNEQFF	TGTGCCAGCAGCCAAGTTGGACTAGCGGGGGGACTCTCCTACAATGAGCAGTTCTTC
TRBD1	TRBV6-5	few	TRBJ2-5	14	CASSYRPGQGFVYF	TGTGCCAGCAGTTACCGGCCCGGACAGGGTTTCGTTTACTTC